What follows is one T cell receptor beta chain and its context. The patients had localized lung adenocarcinoma, a non-small cell subtype. MiXCR, applied by TCRdb to the PCR reads, yields one record per CDR3 protein. Of almost 7,000 distinct CDR3 sequences detected, roughly 54% appear once; the ten largest clones hold approximately 46%. Germline CDR1 is MNHEY and CDR2 is SMNVEV (reference sequence). The CDR3 contains 14 residues. The sample comes from a study of CD4 and CD8 cells across lung adenocarcinoma regions. The chain has TRBV27 and TRBJ2-1, with 12 bases matching TRBD2. The J call could be wrong; TRBJ2-7 is a better fit for the DNA end. Input material: CD8+ T cells from the center of a lung tumor. The TCR comes from a male donor with lung adenocarcinoma. The CD4 and CD8 labels of this study may be unreliable. The CDR3 DNA sequence: TGTGCCAGCAGTTTGACTAGCGGGAGCTACGAGCAGTACTTC. The encoded protein is CASSLTSGSYEQYF.